These 5 T cell receptor beta chains came from one sample sequenced in a study of shared clonotypes between healthy human individuals. The assay was immunoSEQ multiplex PCR, and TCRdb's table has in-frame clones only and misses some. The sample includes about 1 million clones, about 75% of them seen just once. The sequencing sample was made of memory CD4+ T cells sorted from blood. Subset reported: CD45RA-negative fraction. The receptors were sampled from a man between 18 and 35 years old in good health.

This clone was seen just once. The chain links TRBV30 to TRBJ2-3; D remains ambiguous. CDR1 is GTSNPN and CDR2 is SVGIG in the germline V gene (reference sequence). With 4 bases removed from V and 4 bases from J, the gap between germline ends came to 12 bases. The CDR3 sequence is 13 residues long. CDR3 loop: CAWTSYGSDTQYF. DNA of the CDR3: TGTGCCTGGACCAGTTACGGTTCAGATACGCAGTATTTT.

The chain has TRBV5-4 and TRBJ2-1; 10 bases map to TRBD2. The CDR3 loop spans 14 amino acids. CDR1 SGHNT and CDR2 YYREEE come from the germline V gene (reference sequence). The J segment lost 7 bases and the V segment lost 3 bases, leaving 4 bases of the junction unmatched. The CDR3 here is CASSSGLARNEQFF. Written as DNA, the CDR3 is TGTGCCAGCAGCTCGGGACTAGCGAGGAATGAGCAGTTCTTC.

This sequence joins TRBV7-8 and TRBJ2-3, with a tentative D call TRBD1 (6 bases). V lost 4 bases and J 1 base, leaving 15 bases between the germline ends. This CDR3 contains 16 residues. The germline gives CDR1 SGHVS, CDR2 FQNEAQ. The CDR3 nucleotides are TGTGCCAGCAGCTATTGGTCAGGGGCGGGCACAGATACGCAGTATTTT. This sequence encodes CASSYWSGAGTDTQYF.

This clone has at least ten counts. This chain uses TRBV19 with TRBJ1-5; D is unclear. This CDR3 contains 12 residues. Trimming took off 10 bases at V and 2 bases at J, with 9 bases between the two ends. CDR1 is LNHDA, CDR2 SQIVND, per germline (reference sequence). CDR3 in amino acids: CATQVGNQPQHF. The CDR3 DNA is TGTGCCACCCAGGTTGGCAATCAGCCCCAGCATTTT.

J is TRBJ1-2 and V is TRBV7-6, with D perhaps matching TRBD1 (6 bases). Germline V CDR1 and CDR2: SGHVS, FNYEAQ. This CDR3 has 15 amino acids. V lost 2 bases, J lost 0 bases, and 10 bases lay in between. CDR3 coding DNA: TGTGCCAGCAGCTTACAGCCAGGGGCTAACTATGGCTACACCTTC. Its protein is CASSLQPGANYGYTF.